These T cell receptor beta chains were read from a single sample in a study of regulatory T cells in long-lasting Graves disease. One entry per CDR3 protein, called by TCRdb with MiXCR from the multiplex PCR reads. The data show about 300,000 distinct CDR3 sequences, over 15% seen once. This sample comprised peripheral blood mononuclear cells (PBMCs), obtained at new diagnosis, from a patient treated with antithyroid drugs. Receptors originate from a female donor with Graves disease. Each CDR3 is given with its conserved first and last residue. The order of the fields is J gene, V gene, clone size, D gene, CDR3 DNA, CDR3 protein. The D gene is left open where the match is weak. Expanded clones are given a class, and other clones once, few, many or no size at all.

>TRBJ2-2|TRBV12-3/TRBV12-4|many|TRBD2
TGTGCCAGCAGTTCCCCGACTAGCGGGAGGATTGGCAACACCGGGGAGCTGTTTTTT
CASSSPTSGRIGNTGELFF
>TRBJ2-7|TRBV5-1|many|TRBD1
TGCGCCAGCAGAGGGGACAGCCCCTACGAGCAGTACTTC
CASRGDSPYEQYF
>TRBJ2-1|TRBV10-3|many|NA
TGTGCCATCAGTGAGTCTAACGGGAGCTTCGATGAGCAGTTCTTC
CAISESNGSFDEQFF
>TRBJ1-1|TRBV5-1|many|NA
TGCGCCAGCAGCTTTTTGCATATGAACACTGAAGCTTTCTTT
CASSFLHMNTEAFF
>TRBJ2-2|TRBV7-2|many|NA
TGTGCCAGCAGCTCCTACCTCTTTGTGGAGCTGTTTTTT
CASSSYLFVELFF
>TRBJ2-1|TRBV12-3/TRBV12-4|many|NA
TGTGCCAGCAGTTTAGTTGGGTACGGTGAGCAGTTCTTC
CASSLVGYGEQFF
>TRBJ2-5|TRBV10-1|NA|NA
TGCGCCAGCAGTGAGTCGGGGACTGGCCCCGGGACCCAGTACTTC
CASSESGTGPGTQYF
>TRBJ2-1|TRBV5-1|many|TRBD2
TGCGCCAGCAGCACCGGTCGGGGCGGGAGGGCCGCCTACAATGAGCAGTTCTTC
CASSTGRGGRAAYNEQFF
>TRBJ2-3|TRBV6-1|NA|TRBD2
TGTGCCAGCAGTGGGACGGGAGGGCCGGGGCGGTATTTT
CASSGTGGPGRYF
>TRBJ2-7|TRBV2|NA|TRBD1
TGTGCCAGCAGGGACCCGGGACAGGTGGGCGACGAGCAGTACTTC
CASRDPGQVGDEQYF
>TRBJ2-5|TRBV18|many|NA
TGTGCCAGCTCACCAACTATCCGACAGGCCGGGACCCAGTACTTC
CASSPTIRQAGTQYF
>TRBJ1-2|TRBV7-9|once|TRBD1
TGTGCCAGCAGCTTAGCGCGCGGGACAGGGGAAAACTATGGCTACACCTTC
CASSLARGTGENYGYTF
>TRBJ2-3|TRBV3-1|NA|NA
TGTGCCAGCAGCCAAGGGCCTTTGGGCACAGATACGCGGTATTTT
CASSQGPLGTDTRYF
>TRBJ1-5|TRBV10-2|many|NA
TGCGCCAGCAGTGACATCCTTAAGCCCCAGCATTTT
CASSDILKPQHF
>TRBJ2-1|TRBV27|many|TRBD2
TGTGCCAGCAGTTTCCCGGGACTAGCGGGAACCAATGAGCAGTTCTTC
CASSFPGLAGTNEQFF
>TRBJ2-5|TRBV11-1|NA|NA
TGTGCCACCCGGACTTTCCAAGAGACGGCCCAGTACTTC
CATRTFQETAQYF
>TRBJ2-1|TRBV7-9|many|TRBD2
TGTGCCAGCAGCTGGGTCGGGAGGGGAAACAATGAGCAGTTCTTC
CASSWVGRGNNEQFF
>TRBJ2-5|TRBV11-3|many|TRBD2
TGTGCCAGCAGTCCCGGACTAGCGGAGACGAAAGAGACCCAGTACTTC
CASSPGLAETKETQYF
>TRBJ2-7|TRBV27|many|NA
TGTGCCAGCAGTTGGCAACAGGGCTACGAGCAGTACTTC
CASSWQQGYEQYF
>TRBJ1-1|TRBV19|many|NA
TGTGCCAGTAGTATTGACGAGGACACTGAAGCTTTCTTT
CASSIDEDTEAFF
>TRBJ2-7|TRBV3-1|many|TRBD2
TGTGCCAGCAGCCTTGGGGCGGGAGTCTACGAGCAGTACTTC
CASSLGAGVYEQYF
>TRBJ1-1|TRBV28|NA|NA
TGTGCCAGCAGTTTCCGGGATGAAGACAATGGGAACACTGAAGCTTTCTTT
CASSFRDEDNGNTEAFF
>TRBJ2-3|TRBV11-2|NA|TRBD1
TGTGCCAGCAGCTTAGAGGCAGGGGGCTTAGATACGCAGTATTTT
CASSLEAGGLDTQYF
>TRBJ2-1|TRBV10-3|few|TRBD1
TGTGCCATCAGTGACGGGCAGGGGGCCGGGAATGAGCAGTTCTTC
CAISDGQGAGNEQFF